This T cell receptor beta chain was captured in a study of siplizumab effects on memory and regulatory T cells. Concerning this clone itself: No antigen is known for it.

Overall study results and limits: In unstimulated cells, naive T cells appeared more diverse than memory T cells and seemed major alloresponse contributors.

Using immunoSEQ multiplex PCR, the repertoire was profiled, and TCRdb retains in-frame clones only, with some absent. The sample carries 100,000 or so clones, approximately 94% recorded once. CDR1 and CDR2 from the germline V gene are MNHEY and SMNVEV (reference sequence). The germline V and J ends were trimmed by 10 bases and 8 bases, with 9 bases remaining between them. CDR3 length equals 11 residues. The sequencing input was CD4+ T cells sorted from blood. The receptor comes from a human donor in good health. V is TRBV27 and J is TRBJ1-6; no definite D call. This chain's CDR3 is CAILPDSPLHF. The CDR3 bases are TGTGCCATCCTGCCCGATTCACCCCTCCACTTT.